This T cell receptor beta chain was recorded in a study of response to subunit inactivated influenza vaccine. TCRdb called the RT-PCR reads again in MiXCR, with one record for every CDR3 protein. The table includes 250,000 to 350,000 distinct CDR3 sequences, approximately 20% detected once. CDR1 is SGHRS, CDR2 YFSETQ, per germline. This CDR3 contains 16 residues. The trim removed 3 bases at V and 4 bases at J, leaving 12 bases unmatched. In regard to this clonotype: The target antigen is unknown.

Study-wide points: Few new T cells, the authors suggested, are recruited by each seasonal influenza vaccination.

Here the sequenced sample was PBMCs from blood, taken less than 22 months after vaccination. The rearrangement joins TRBV5-1 to TRBJ1-2; 7 nucleotides agree with TRBD1. This clonotype was obtained from a man between 45 and 75 years old who received an inactivated influenza vaccine. In nucleotides, the CDR3 is TGCGCCAGCAGCTCGACCTGGGGGGACAGCGCCTATGGCTACACCTTC. It is translated as CASSSTWGDSAYGYTF.